At least ten counts were recorded for the clone carrying this T cell receptor beta chain. Its cognate antigen is unknown. The study excluded patients with uncontrolled infection, other autoimmune disease, pregnancy or lactation. Germline assignment: CDR1 ENHRY and CDR2 SYGVKD. The junction had 7 bases not matched to a gene; V was cut back by 6 bases and J by 2 bases. CDR3 size: 16 residues. The TCR beta CDR3 regions underwent amplification using RNA transcripts as the source. Using the HTBI primer set, a first-round RT-PCR was run on the TCR CDR3. TCRdb independently ran MiXCR on the multiplex PCR reads; one entry per CDR3 protein. The profile shows approximately 600,000 distinct CDR3 sequences, roughly 14% of them singletons. The data are from a study of T cells in Graves' hyperthyroidism and ophthalmopathy. Study overall: Prior to any treatment, at the point of initial diagnosis, peripheral blood was collected.

Study-level points and caveats: The model's output predicted ophthalmopathy at a median of 6.5 months prior to onset.

The sequencing sample was made of blood. The V and J genes are TRBV10-3 and TRBJ2-2; 9 positions match TRBD1. The sequence was obtained from a middle-aged woman with Graves' ophthalmopathy. The DNA for the CDR3 is TGTGCCATCAGCACAGGGGGCGATTATAACACCGGGGAGCTGTTTTTT. It yields the protein CAISTGGDYNTGELFF.